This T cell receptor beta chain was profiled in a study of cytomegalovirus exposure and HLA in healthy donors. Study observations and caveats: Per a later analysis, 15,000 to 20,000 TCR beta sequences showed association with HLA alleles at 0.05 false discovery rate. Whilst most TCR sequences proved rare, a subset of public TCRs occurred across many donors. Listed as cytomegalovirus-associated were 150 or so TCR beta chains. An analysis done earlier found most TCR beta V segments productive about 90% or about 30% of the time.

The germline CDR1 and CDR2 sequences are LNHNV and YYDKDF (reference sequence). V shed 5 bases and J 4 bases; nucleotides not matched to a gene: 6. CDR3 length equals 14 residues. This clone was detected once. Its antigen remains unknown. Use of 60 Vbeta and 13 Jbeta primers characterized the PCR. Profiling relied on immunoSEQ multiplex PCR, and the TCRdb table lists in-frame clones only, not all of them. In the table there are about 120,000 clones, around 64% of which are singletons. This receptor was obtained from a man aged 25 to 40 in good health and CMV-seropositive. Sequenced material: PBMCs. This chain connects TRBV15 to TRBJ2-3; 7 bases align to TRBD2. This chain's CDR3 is CATSPGGSADTQYF. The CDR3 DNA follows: TGTGCCACCAGCCCGGGGGGATCAGCAGATACGCAGTATTTT.